This entry features one T cell receptor (beta chain) sequence. What it recognizes is unknown. The source of the sample is a study of T cells in narcolepsy. The study's findings and limits: In some patient and control memory CD4+ samples, autoreactive clones were absent.

Germline-derived CDR1 and CDR2 are SGHRS and YFSETQ. Trimming pared 3 bases from V and 2 bases from J, leaving 4 bases between. CDR3 length equals 12 residues. Sequenced by immunoSEQ multiplex PCR; TCRdb stores in-frame clones only, minus some. Of 25,000 to 40,000 clones in the sample, about nine tenths were seen once. The sample comprised CD45RA- memory CD4+ T cells from PBMCs. The origin of this receptor is a human donor with narcolepsy. The chain uses TRBV5-1 and TRBJ2-3, with D hard to call. CDR3 coding DNA: TGCGCCAGCAGCTGGGACACAGATACGCAGTATTTT. It is translated as CASSWDTDTQYF.